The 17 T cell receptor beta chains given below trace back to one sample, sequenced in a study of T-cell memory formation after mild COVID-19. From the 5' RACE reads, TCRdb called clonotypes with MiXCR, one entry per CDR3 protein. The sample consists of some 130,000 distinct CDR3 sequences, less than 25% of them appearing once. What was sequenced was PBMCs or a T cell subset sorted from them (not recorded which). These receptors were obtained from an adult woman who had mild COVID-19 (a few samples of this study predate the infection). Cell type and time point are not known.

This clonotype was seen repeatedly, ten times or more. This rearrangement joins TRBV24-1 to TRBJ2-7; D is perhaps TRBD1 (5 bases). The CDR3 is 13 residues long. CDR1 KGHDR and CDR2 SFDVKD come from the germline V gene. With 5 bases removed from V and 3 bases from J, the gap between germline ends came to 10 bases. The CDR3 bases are TGTGCCACCAGTGGCCAACAGGACTACGAGCAGTACTTC. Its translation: CATSGQQDYEQYF.

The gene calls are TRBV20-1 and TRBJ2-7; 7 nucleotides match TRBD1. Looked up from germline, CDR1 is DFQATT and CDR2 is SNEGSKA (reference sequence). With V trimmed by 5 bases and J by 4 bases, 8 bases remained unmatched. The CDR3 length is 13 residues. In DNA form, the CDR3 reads TGCAGTGCTCCCGGGACAGCGCCTTACGAGCAGTACTTC. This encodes CSAPGTAPYEQYF.

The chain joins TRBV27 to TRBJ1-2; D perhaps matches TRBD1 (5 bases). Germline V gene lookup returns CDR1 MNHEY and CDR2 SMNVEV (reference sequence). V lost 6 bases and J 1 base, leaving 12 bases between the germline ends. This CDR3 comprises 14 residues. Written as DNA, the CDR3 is TGTGCCAGCAGCCCGGGGGGGGTTAACTATGGCTACACCTTC. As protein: CASSPGGVNYGYTF.

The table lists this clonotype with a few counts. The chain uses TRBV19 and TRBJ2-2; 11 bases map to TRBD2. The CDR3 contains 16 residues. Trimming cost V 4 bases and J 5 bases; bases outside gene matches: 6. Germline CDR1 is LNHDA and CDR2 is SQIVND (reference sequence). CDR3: CASSTLGLAETGELFF. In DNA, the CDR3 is TGTGCCAGTAGTACCCTGGGACTAGCGGAGACCGGGGAGCTGTTTTTT.

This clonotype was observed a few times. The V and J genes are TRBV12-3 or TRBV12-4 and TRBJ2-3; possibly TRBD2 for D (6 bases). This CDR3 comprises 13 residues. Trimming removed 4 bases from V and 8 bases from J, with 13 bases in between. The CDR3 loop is CASSSPGEVTQYF. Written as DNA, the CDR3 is TGTGCCAGCAGTTCCCCGGGGGAGGTTACGCAGTATTTT.

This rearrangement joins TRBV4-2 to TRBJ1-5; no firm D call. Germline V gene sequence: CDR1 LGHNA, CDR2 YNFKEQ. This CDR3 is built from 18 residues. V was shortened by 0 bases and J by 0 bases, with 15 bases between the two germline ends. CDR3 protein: CASSQEKLGHYSNQPQHF. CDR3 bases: TGTGCCAGCAGCCAAGAAAAGCTCGGCCACTATAGCAATCAGCCCCAGCATTTT.

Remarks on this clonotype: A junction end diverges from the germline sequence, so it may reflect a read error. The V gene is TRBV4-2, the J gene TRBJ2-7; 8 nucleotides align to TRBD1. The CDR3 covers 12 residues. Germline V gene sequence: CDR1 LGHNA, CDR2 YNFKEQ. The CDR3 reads CASSQEGTGLHF. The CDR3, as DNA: TGTGCCAGCAGCCAAGAGGGGACAGGACTCCACTTC.

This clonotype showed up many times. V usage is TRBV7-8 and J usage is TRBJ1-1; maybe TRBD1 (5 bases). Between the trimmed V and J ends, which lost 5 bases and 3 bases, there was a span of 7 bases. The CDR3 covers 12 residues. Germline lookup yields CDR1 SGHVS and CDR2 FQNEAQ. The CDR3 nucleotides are TGTGCCAGCAGCCGGGGGGACACTGAAGCTTTCTTT. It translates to CASSRGDTEAFF.

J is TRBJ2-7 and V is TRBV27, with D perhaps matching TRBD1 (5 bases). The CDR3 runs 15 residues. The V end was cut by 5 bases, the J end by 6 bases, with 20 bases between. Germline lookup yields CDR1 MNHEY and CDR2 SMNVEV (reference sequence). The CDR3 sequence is CASSPPAGLLIEQYF. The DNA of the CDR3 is TGTGCCAGCAGTCCCCCCGCAGGGCTCCTAATCGAGCAGTACTTC.

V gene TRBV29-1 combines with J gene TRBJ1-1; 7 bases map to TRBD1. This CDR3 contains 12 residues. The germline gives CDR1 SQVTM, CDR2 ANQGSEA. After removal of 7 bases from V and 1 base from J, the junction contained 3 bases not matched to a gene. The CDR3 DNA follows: TGCAGCGCTCGACAGGGGAACACTGAAGCTTTCTTT. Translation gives CSARQGNTEAFF.

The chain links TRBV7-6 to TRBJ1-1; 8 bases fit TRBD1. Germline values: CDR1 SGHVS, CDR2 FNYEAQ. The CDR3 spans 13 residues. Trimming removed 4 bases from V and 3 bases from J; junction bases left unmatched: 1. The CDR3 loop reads CASSSDRDTEAFF. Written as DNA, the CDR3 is TGTGCCAGCAGCTCGGACAGGGACACTGAAGCTTTCTTT.

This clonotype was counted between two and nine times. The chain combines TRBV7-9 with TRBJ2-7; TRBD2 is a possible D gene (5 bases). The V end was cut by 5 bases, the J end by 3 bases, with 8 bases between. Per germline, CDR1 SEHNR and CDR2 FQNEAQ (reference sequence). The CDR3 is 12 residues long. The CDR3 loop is CASSQADYEQYF. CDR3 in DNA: TGTGCCAGCAGCCAAGCGGACTACGAGCAGTACTTC.

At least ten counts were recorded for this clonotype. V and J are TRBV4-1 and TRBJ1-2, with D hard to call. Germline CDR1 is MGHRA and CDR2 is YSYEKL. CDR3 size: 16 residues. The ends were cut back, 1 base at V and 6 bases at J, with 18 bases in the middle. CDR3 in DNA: TGCGCCAGCAGCCAAGCTGCAAGCCCCCTTACCGATGGCTACACCTTC. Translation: CASSQAASPLTDGYTF.

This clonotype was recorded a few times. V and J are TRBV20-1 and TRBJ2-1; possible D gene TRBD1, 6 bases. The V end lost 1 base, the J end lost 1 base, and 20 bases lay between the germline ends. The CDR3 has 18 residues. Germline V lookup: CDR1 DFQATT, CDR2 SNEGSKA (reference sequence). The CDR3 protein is CSARVGHIEGTSYNEQFF. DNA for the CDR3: TGCAGTGCTAGAGTGGGACATATAGAGGGAACTTCCTACAATGAGCAGTTCTTC.

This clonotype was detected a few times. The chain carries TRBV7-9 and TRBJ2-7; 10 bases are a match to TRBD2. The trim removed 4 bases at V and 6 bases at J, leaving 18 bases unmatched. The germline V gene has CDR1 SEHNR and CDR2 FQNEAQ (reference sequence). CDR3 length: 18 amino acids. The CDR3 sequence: CASSSPAWSGRAFGEQYF. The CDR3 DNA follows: TGTGCCAGCAGCTCCCCGGCCTGGAGCGGGAGGGCCTTTGGCGAGCAGTACTTC.

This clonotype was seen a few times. The CDR3 nucleotides are TGCGCCAGCAGCTTCTGGACAGGGAAAGAGACCCAGTACTTC. Translating it yields CASSFWTGKETQYF. This chain uses TRBV5-1 with TRBJ2-5; TRBD1 agrees at 8 bases. Germline CDR1 SGHRS, CDR2 YFSETQ. There are 14 residues in the CDR3. Trimming at V came to 2 bases and at J to 3 bases, leaving 3 bases not matched to a gene.

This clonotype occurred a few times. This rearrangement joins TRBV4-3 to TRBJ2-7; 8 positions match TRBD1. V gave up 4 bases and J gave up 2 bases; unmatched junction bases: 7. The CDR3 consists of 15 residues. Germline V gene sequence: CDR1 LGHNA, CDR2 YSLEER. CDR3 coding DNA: TGCGCCAGCAGCCGTCACCGGGACAGGACCTACGAGCAGTACTTC. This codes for CASSRHRDRTYEQYF.